This record covers a single T cell receptor beta chain. This specimen comes from a study of shared clonotypes between healthy human individuals. As originally analysed: ImmunoSEQ only sent back junction sequences with no quality scores, so filtering was done differently. The method was immunoSEQ multiplex PCR; TCRdb's version includes in-frame clones alone and lacks a portion of them. V and J calls and clone size are given by that table; D and trimming were obtained from the DNA. The data hold around 1.6 million clones, with 98% observed a single time. This CDR3 spans 13 amino acids. V lost 6 bases and J 9 bases, leaving 15 bases between the germline ends. Germline CDR1 and CDR2: MDHEN and SYDVKM.

Sequencing used naive CD4+ T cells sorted from blood. The subset here: CD45RA+ positively selected. This TCR derives from a man younger than 40 in good health. The chain has TRBV28 and TRBJ1-5; D not resolved. The CDR3, as DNA: TGTGCCAGCAGGTCTGGCTCGATTTGGCCCCAGCATTTT. Translation gives CASRSGSIWPQHF.